This TCR beta chain derives from a study of control samples from healthy donors and cancer patients. Repertoires were generated with immunoSEQ multiplex PCR, while TCRdb's copy carries only in-frame clones and drops some. The sample holds around 53,000 clones, 87% seen once. Sequenced material: PBMCs. The receptor was isolated from a man in his 60s with head and neck cancer.

This CDR3 is CAGTRDSNTEAFF. CDR3 sequence (DNA): TGTGCCGGAACCAGGGATTCGAACACTGAAGCTTTCTTT. The genes are TRBV30 and TRBJ1-1; D possibly corresponds to TRBD1 (5 bases). Germline V CDR1 and CDR2: GTSNPN, SVGIG (reference sequence). Trimming stripped 8 bases from V and 1 base from J, with 14 bases between. The CDR3 runs 13 residues.